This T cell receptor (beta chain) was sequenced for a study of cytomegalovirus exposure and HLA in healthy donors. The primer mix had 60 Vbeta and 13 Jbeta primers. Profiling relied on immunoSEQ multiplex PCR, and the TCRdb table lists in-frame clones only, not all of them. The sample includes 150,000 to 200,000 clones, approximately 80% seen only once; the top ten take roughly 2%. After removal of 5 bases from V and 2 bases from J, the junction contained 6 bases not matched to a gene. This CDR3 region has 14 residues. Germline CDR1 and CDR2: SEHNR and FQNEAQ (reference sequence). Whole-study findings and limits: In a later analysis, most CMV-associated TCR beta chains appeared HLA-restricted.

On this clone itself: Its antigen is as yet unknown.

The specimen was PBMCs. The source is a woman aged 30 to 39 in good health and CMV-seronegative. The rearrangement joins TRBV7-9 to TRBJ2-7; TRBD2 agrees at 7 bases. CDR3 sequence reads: CASSDGGRAYEQYF. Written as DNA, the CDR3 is TGTGCCAGCAGCGACGGTGGGAGGGCCTACGAGCAGTACTTC.